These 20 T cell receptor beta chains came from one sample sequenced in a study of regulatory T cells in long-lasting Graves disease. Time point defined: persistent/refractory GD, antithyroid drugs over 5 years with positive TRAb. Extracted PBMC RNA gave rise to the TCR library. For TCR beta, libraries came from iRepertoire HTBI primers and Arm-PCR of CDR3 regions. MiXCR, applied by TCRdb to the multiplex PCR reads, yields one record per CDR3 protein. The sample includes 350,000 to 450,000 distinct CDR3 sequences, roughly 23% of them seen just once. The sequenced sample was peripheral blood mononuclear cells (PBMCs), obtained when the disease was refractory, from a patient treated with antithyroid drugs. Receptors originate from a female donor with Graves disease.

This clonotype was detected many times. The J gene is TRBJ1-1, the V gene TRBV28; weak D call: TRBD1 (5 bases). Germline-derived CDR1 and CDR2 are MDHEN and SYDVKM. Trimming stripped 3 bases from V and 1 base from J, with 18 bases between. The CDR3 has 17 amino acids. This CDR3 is CASSLSGGYFPNTEAFF. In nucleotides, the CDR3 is TGTGCCAGCAGTTTGTCGGGGGGGTACTTTCCGAACACTGAAGCTTTCTTT.

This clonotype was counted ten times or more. CDR3 sequence (DNA): TGTGCCAGCACACCGGGACACCACACTGAAGCTTTCTTT. Protein product: CASTPGHHTEAFF. This chain joins TRBV6-1 and TRBJ1-1, with D possibly TRBD1 on 6 matching bases. This CDR3 spans 13 amino acids. Germline lookup yields CDR1 MNHNS and CDR2 SASEGT. V was cut by 7 bases and J by 3 bases, with 12 bases left in between.

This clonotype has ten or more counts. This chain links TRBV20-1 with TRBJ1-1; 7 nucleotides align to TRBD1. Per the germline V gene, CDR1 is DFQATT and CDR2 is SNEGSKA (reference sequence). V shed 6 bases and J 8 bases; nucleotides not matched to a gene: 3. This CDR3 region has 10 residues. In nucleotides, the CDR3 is TGCAGTGCCAGGGACAGAGAAGCTTTCTTT. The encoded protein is CSARDREAFF.

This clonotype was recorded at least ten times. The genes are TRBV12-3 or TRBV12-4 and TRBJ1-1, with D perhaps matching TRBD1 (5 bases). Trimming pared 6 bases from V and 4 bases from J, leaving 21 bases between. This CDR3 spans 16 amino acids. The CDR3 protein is CASSGAETEWGTEAFF. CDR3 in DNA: TGTGCCAGCAGCGGCGCGGAGACAGAGTGGGGCACTGAAGCTTTCTTT.

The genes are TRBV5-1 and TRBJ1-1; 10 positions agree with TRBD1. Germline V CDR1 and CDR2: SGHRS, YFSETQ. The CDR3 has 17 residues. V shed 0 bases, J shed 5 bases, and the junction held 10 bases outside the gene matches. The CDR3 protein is CASSLGGQGVVWTEAFF. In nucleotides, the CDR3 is TGCGCCAGCAGCTTGGGTGGACAGGGGGTTGTTTGGACTGAAGCTTTCTTT.

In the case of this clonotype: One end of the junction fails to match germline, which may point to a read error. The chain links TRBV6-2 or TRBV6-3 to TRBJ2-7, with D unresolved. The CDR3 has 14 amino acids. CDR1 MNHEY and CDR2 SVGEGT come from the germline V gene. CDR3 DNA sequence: TGTGTCAGCAGTGACCCCCACAGCGCCTACGAGCAGTACTTC. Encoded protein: CVSSDPHSAYEQYF.

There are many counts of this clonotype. The CDR3 region has the DNA TGTGCCAGCAGTGTACAGGCCCTAAGCTCCTACGAGCAGTACTTC. It yields the protein CASSVQALSSYEQYF. The V and J genes are TRBV6-2 or TRBV6-3 and TRBJ2-7; D is perhaps TRBD1 (5 bases). The V gene lost 5 bases and the J gene lost 0 bases, with 14 bases spanning the gap. There are 15 residues in the CDR3. Germline-derived CDR1 and CDR2 are MNHEY and SVGEGT.

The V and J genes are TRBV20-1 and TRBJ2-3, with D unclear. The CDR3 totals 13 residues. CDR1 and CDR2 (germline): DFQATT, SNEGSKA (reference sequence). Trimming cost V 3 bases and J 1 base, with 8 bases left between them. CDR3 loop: CSARYRGTDTQYF. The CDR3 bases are TGCAGTGCTAGGTATCGGGGCACAGATACGCAGTATTTT.

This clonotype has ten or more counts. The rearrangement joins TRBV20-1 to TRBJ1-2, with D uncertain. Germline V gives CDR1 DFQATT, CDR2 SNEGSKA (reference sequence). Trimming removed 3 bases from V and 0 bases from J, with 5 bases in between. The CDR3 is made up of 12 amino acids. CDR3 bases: TGCAGTGCTAGTCAGTCTAACTATGGCTACACCTTC. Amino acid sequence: CSASQSNYGYTF.

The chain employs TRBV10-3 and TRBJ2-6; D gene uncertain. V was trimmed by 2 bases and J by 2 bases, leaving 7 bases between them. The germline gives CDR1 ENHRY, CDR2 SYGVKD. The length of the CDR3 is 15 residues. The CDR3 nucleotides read TGTGCCATCAGTGAGAGAGGTCCTGGGGCCAACGTCCTGACTTTC. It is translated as CAISERGPGANVLTF.

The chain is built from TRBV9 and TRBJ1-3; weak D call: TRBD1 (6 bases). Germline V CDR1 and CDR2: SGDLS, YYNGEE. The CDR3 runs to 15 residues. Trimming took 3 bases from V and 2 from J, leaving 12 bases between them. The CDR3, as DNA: TGTGCCAGCAGCGGTCGGGGGGCCGCTGGAAACACCATATATTTT. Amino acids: CASSGRGAAGNTIYF.

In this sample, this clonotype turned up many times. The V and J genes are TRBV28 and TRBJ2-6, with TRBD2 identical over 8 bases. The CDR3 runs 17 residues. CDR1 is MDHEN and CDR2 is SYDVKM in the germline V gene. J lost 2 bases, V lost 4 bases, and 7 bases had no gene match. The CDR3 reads CASSSHGRGAGANVLTF. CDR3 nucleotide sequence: TGTGCCAGCAGTTCACATGGGCGGGGGGCTGGGGCCAACGTCCTGACTTTC.

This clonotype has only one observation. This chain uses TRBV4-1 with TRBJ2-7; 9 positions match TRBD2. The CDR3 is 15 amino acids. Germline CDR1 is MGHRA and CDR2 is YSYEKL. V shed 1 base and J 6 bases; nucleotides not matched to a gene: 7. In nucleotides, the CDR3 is TGCGCCAGCAGCCAAGTGGCTAGCGGGATGCTCGAGCAGTACTTC. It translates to CASSQVASGMLEQYF.

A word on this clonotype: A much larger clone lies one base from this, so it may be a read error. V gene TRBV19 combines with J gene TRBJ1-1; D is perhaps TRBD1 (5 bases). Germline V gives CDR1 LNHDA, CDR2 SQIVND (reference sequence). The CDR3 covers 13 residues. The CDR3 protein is CASLSGRATGAFF. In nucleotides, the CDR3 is TGTGCCAGCCTCTCGGGCAGGGCGACTGGAGCTTTCTTT.

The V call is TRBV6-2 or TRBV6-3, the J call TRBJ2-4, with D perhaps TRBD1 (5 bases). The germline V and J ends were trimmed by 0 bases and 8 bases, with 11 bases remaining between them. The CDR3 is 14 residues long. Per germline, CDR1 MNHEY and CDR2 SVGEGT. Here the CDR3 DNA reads TGTGCCAGCAGTTACTCGAAACAGGCGGACATTCAGTACTTC. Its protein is CASSYSKQADIQYF.

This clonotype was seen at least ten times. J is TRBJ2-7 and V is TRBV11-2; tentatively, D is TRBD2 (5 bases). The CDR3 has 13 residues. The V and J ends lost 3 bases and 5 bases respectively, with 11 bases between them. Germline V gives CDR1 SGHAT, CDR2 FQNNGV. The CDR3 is CASSFPSLNEQYF. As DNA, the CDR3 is TGTGCCAGCAGCTTTCCTAGCTTGAACGAGCAGTACTTC.

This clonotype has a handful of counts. The CDR3 region has the DNA TGCAGTGCTAGGGGGGGACTAGCGGGAATTGGGGAAGAGACCCAGTACTTC. It codes for CSARGGLAGIGEETQYF. This sequence joins TRBV20-1 and TRBJ2-5; 13 bases agree with TRBD2. The CDR3 extends over 17 amino acids. Germline CDR1 reads DFQATT; CDR2 reads SNEGSKA (reference sequence). With V trimmed by 3 bases and J by 3 bases, 10 bases remained unmatched.

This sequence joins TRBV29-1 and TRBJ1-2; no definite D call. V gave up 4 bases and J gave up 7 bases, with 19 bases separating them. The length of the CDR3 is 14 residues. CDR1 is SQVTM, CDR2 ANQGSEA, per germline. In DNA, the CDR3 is TGCAGCGTTGGTCTTTCCGGGAACCGCCTTGGCTACACCTTC. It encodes CSVGLSGNRLGYTF. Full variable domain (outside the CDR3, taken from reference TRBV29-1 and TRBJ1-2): SAVISQKPSRDICQRGTSLTIQCQVDSQVTMMFWYRQQPGQSLTLIATANQGSEATYESGFVIDKFPISRPNLTFSTLTVSNMSPEDSSIYLCSVGLSGNRLGYTFGSGTRLTVV.

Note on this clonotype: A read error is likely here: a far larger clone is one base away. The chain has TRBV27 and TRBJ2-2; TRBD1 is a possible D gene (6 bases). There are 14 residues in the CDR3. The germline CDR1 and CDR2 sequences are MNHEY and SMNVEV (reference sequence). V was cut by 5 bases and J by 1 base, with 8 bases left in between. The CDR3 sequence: CASSMTGNTGELFF. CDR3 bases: TGTGCCAGCAGTATGACAGGGAACACCGGGGAGCTGTTTTTT.

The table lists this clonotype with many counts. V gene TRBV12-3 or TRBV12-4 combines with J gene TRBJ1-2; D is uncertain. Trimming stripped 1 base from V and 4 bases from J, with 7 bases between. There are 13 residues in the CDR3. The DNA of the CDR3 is TGTGCCAGCAGTTTAGGGCAGATCTATGGCTACACCTTC. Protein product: CASSLGQIYGYTF.